This T cell receptor beta chain was documented in a study of Ad26.COV2.S vaccination and SARS-CoV-2 variants (dated by TCRdb to about 2021). With respect to the entire study: TCRbeta repertoire sequencing served as the tool for gauging how specific and how broad the SARS-CoV-2-reactive T cell receptors were following Ad26.COV2.S vaccination. A total of roughly 32 samples were included in the TCR-sequenced set, comprising 19 Ad26.COV2.S vaccine recipients, 5 placebo recipients and 8 SARS-CoV-2 convalescent individuals.

TCRbeta CDR3 regions were sequenced with the immunoSEQ Assay. After extraction, genomic DNA underwent amplification by bias-controlled multiplex PCR, followed by high-throughput sequencing. The paper's processing steps were these. To quantify the absolute abundance of every unique TCRbeta CDR3 region, sequences were collapsed and filtered. T cell fraction was estimated by normalizing TCRbeta template counts to usable DNA, which was measured by amplifying reference genes present in all nucleated cells. Repertoire TCRs were annotated as SARS-CoV-2-specific when V gene, CDR3 amino acid sequence and J gene were exactly matched to a known reactive TCR set. The reference SARS-CoV-2 TCR set was obtained from MIRA and was filtered for enrichment in COVID-19-positive ImmuneCODE repertoires, whereby public or cross-reactive TCRs were removed. Using the MIRA antigens, annotated TCRs were further analysed by specific ORF or by position within an ORF. Breadth was defined as annotated unique rearrangements over total unique productive rearrangements; depth was the summed frequency of those rearrangements. TCR breadth was compared between groups using two-sided Wilcoxon rank-sum tests. As stored in TCRdb, this immuneACCESS dataset retains in-frame rearrangements with V and J assigned. A fraction of the clones does not appear; measured against another copy, unresolved V genes explain less than half of the discrepancy, and the remainder lacks a known reason. V and J calls and clone size are as listed in that table; D and trimming were resolved from the DNA. The sample has roughly 140,000 clones on record, 86% of them singletons. The ten largest account for less than 6% of the sample.

The full study reports these points: Comparable non-spike TCR breadth was observed between vaccine and placebo recipients, consistent with only spike being contained in the vaccine. According to the authors, total T cell responses may have been underestimated by the TCR breadth and depth analyses. Higher spike-specific TCR breadth was observed in Ad26.COV2.S recipients than in placebo recipients (P = 0.0014). After vaccination, substantial breadth of spike-specific CD8+ and CD4+ T cell responses was reported.

The CDR3 runs 13 residues from the cysteine to the phenylalanine. The CDR3 DNA has 39 bases and is translated from base 1. Looking up the germline V gene yields CDR1 SGHNT and CDR2 YENEEA. A distance of 9 bases separates the germline ends of V and J, which lose 6 bases and 0 bases respectively. The intended sense of this specimen's time point label: individuals recovered from natural SARS-CoV-2 infection. As concerns this clone: Its specific antigen is unknown. Base-call qualities are not available, and no considerably larger clone is one nucleotide away.

The sequencing used peripheral blood, collected after recovery from COVID-19. The receptor comes from a human donor who had recovered from COVID-19. Recombination linked TRBV11-3 to TRBJ2-7; the D gene is possibly TRBD1 or TRBD2, each agreeing over 5 bases. The nucleotides read TGTGCCAGCAGTGAGGGGCTCTCCTACGAGCAGTACTTC. It encodes CASSEGLSYEQYF.